This T cell receptor (beta chain) appears in the sequencing data of a study of cytomegalovirus exposure and HLA in healthy donors. Assay: immunoSEQ multiplex PCR; the TCRdb copy retains only in-frame clones and omits some. The profile shows about 160,000 clones, less than 90% of them singletons. CDR1 is MNHNS and CDR2 is SASEGT in the germline V gene. The CDR3 length is 15 residues. Trimming cost V 2 bases and J 4 bases, with 14 bases left between them. The receptor was isolated from a woman younger than 35 in good health and CMV-seronegative. The rearrangement links TRBV6-1 to TRBJ1-2; the D gene is possibly TRBD1 (6 bases). The sequencing sample was made of PBMCs. This chain's CDR3 is CASSESGGQFYGYTF. The DNA of the CDR3 is TGTGCCAGCAGTGAAAGTGGCGGACAGTTCTATGGCTACACCTTC.